This is a list of T cell receptor beta chains from one sample in a study of T-cell memory formation after mild COVID-19. Using its own MiXCR run on the 5' RACE reads, TCRdb lists one record per CDR3 protein. The sample has hundreds of thousands of distinct CDR3 sequences; roughly 22% are singletons. The sequenced sample was PBMCs or a T cell subset sorted from them (not recorded which). Receptors originate from an adult woman who had mild COVID-19 (a few samples of this study predate the infection). Cell type and time point are not known. The CDR3 runs from the conserved cysteine through the conserved F or W. Fields, in order: J gene, V gene, CDR3 protein.

>TRBJ2-7|TRBV5-1
CASSGGQRALYEQYF
>TRBJ2-2|TRBV20-1
CSASGQRAGELFF
>TRBJ2-5|TRBV21-1
CASSKLTSILTETQYF
>TRBJ2-3|TRBV5-5
CASSWADTQYF
>TRBJ1-4|TRBV4-1
CASSQYRASPKTTNEKLFF
>TRBJ1-2|TRBV11-3
CASSPSWGPYGYTF
>TRBJ1-5|TRBV2
CASSPLLRGPQPQHF
>TRBJ2-5|TRBV4-1
CASKEGGKETQYF
>TRBJ1-4|TRBV20-1
CSAPQGRGREKLFF
>TRBJ2-2|TRBV12-3/TRBV12-4
CASSPTGVGGELFF
>TRBJ2-7|TRBV15
CATSRSRGSSYEQYF
>TRBJ1-1|TRBV18
CASSLDLIKAFF
>TRBJ2-2|TRBV11-3
CASSFSRGGTGELFF
>TRBJ2-3|TRBV11-2
CASSLGPSGDTQYF
>TRBJ1-2|TRBV2
CASSELGTNYGYTF
>TRBJ2-1|TRBV5-1
CASSLVTTYNEQFF
>TRBJ2-1|TRBV5-1
CASSLRLAGDSDEQFF
>TRBJ1-2|TRBV7-6
CASSLGGHLNYGYTF
>TRBJ2-7|TRBV12-3/TRBV12-4
CASSLSRVEQYF
>TRBJ2-4|TRBV2
CASSEEAVYGIQYF
>TRBJ1-1|TRBV10-3
CAISESQTNTEAFF
>TRBJ1-1|TRBV7-3
CASSSSTMNTEAFF
>TRBJ2-1|TRBV18
CASSRTGTAYNEQFF
>TRBJ2-3|TRBV7-2
CASSLAFRGRDTDTQYF
>TRBJ2-7|TRBV2
CASSEGGGRREQYF
>TRBJ2-3|TRBV6-1
CASSEAAGTGGTDTQYF
>TRBJ2-5|TRBV4-2
CASSHWTLQETQYF
>TRBJ2-1|TRBV7-3
CASSLQGARGEQFF